A selection of T cell receptor beta chains follows, all from one sample in a study of cytomegalovirus exposure and HLA in healthy donors. The data were produced by immunoSEQ multiplex PCR, yet TCRdb's version contains in-frame clones alone and is incomplete. The data contain roughly 190,000 clones, 80% to 85% of them singletons. Material for sequencing was PBMCs. The receptors here all came from a man aged 40-55 years in good health and CMV-seropositive. Each CDR3 is given without its conserved first and last residue.

>10|TRBV5-6
ASSVTGYEQY
>17|TRBV18
ASSPRRDRMGSGANVLT
>12|TRBV5-1
ASSPVAGGPGQY
>12|TRBV10-3
AISESGQYYEQY
>11|TRBV19
ASSGTRVYEQY
>12|TRBV7-8
ASSRQDRVGEQY
>12|TRBV4-3
ASSQDSGNTEAF
>10|TRBV10-3
AISPMNTEAF
>13|TRBV10-1
ASSEVGQPYQPQH
>14|TRBV6-1
ASSEHPSGYYNEQF
>12|TRBV6-5
ASSYLAGGETQY
>14|TRBV5-4
ASSLAGQGDNQPQH
>12|TRBV28
ASSFGSPMETQY
>11|TRBV5-4
ASSFGPAGEQF
>15|TRBV29-1
SVEVGAATSYTGELF
>13|TRBV6-8
ASSYERGKGETQY
>13|TRBV19
ASSISRDQAYGYT
>15|TRBV7-9
ASSLEAGTSGQETQY
>11|TRBV2
ASTAGRTGELF
>10|TRBV6-6
ASSLAGGELF